The sequence of this TCR beta chain was determined in a study of regulatory T cells in long-lasting Graves disease. Findings and limits, study-wide: Repertoires from persistent disease leaned toward TRBV28, TRBJ1-2 and TRBJ2-5. Clonotypes that were public and shared totalled approximately 2,800 in persistent patients versus about 1,000 in new patients.

Library construction for TCR beta used iRepertoire HTBI primers and Arm-PCR of CDR3 regions. TCRdb reprocessed the multiplex PCR reads with MiXCR, giving one entry per CDR3 protein. The repertoire has about 540,000 distinct CDR3 sequences, around an eighth of them found once; the top ten carry about 9.1%. Time point here: newly diagnosed GD, antithyroid drugs for less than 3 months. RNA from PBMCs was the source of the TCR library. The sample holds many counts of this clonotype. Its antigen is not identified. The CDR3 runs to 15 residues. From germline, CDR1 is DFQATT and CDR2 SNEGSKA (reference sequence). Deletions cut 3 bases from V and 1 base from J, with 15 bases between. These same data were also listed under a study on T cells in Graves' hyperthyroidism and ophthalmopathy.

The chain employs TRBV20-1 and TRBJ2-5; possible D gene TRBD1, 6 bases. This TCR was recovered from a man in his thirties or forties with Graves disease. This specimen consisted of peripheral blood mononuclear cells (PBMCs), obtained at new diagnosis, from a patient treated with antithyroid drugs. CDR3 coding DNA: TGCAGTGCTAGCACTGGGGGCGGACCCCAAGAGACCCAGTACTTC. Protein: CSASTGGGPQETQYF.